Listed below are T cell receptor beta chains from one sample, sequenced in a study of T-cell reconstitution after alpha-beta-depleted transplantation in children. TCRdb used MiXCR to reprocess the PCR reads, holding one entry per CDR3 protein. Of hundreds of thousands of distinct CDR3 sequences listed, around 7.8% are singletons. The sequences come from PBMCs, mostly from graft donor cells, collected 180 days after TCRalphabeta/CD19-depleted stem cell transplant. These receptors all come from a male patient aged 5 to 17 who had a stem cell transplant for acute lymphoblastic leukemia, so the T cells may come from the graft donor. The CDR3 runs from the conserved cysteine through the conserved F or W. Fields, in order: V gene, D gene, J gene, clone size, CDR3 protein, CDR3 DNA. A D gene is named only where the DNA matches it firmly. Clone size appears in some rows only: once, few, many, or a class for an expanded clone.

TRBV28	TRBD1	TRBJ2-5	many	CASSGQVRPIQETQYF	TGTGCCAGCAGTGGACAGGTCCGCCCCATTCAAGAGACCCAGTACTTC
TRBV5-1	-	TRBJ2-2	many	CASSLIHSNTGELFF	TGCGCCAGCAGCCTCATCCATTCGAACACCGGGGAGCTGTTTTTT
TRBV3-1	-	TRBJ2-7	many	CASSQDYGSRSSYEQYF	TGTGCCAGCAGCCAAGACTACGGAAGTCGTAGCTCCTACGAGCAGTACTTC
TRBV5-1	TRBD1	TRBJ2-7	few	CASSTGTGRREQYF	TGCGCCAGCAGCACCGGGACAGGCCGGCGGGAGCAGTACTTC
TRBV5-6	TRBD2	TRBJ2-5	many	CASSWGLAKYQETQYF	TGTGCCAGCAGCTGGGGACTAGCGAAGTACCAAGAGACCCAGTACTTC
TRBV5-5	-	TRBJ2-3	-	CASSSFHGDTQYF	TGTGCCAGCAGCTCTTTCCATGGGGATACGCAGTATTTT
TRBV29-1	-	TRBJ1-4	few	CSGTGTGEKLFF	TGCAGCGGAACAGGGACTGGTGAAAAACTGTTTTTT
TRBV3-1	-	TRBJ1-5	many	CASSLGANQPQHF	TGTGCCAGCAGCCTGGGTGCCAATCAGCCCCAGCATTTT
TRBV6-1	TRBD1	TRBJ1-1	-	CASVPQGPLMNTEAFF	TGTGCCAGCGTACCACAGGGGCCCCTCATGAACACTGAAGCTTTCTTT
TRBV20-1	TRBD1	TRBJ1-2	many	CSARRQGYGYTF	TGCAGTGCTAGGAGACAGGGCTATGGCTACACCTTC
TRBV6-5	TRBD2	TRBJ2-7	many	CASRTLAGGRMGYEQYF	TGTGCCAGCAGAACCCTAGCGGGAGGGCGAATGGGCTACGAGCAGTACTTC
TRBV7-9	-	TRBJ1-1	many	CASSLSSAGPEAFF	TGTGCCAGCAGCTTAAGTAGTGCGGGGCCCGAAGCTTTCTTT
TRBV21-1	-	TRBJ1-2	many	CASSKADTHFYGYTF	TGTGCCAGCAGCAAAGCCGACACCCACTTCTATGGCTACACCTTC
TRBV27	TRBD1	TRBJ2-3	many	CASSLVGQGGRDTQYF	TGTGCCAGCAGTTTGGTGGGACAGGGAGGGAGAGATACGCAGTATTTT
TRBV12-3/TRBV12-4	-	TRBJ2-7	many	CASSLLDRTYEQYF	TGTGCCAGCAGTTTACTCGACCGCACCTACGAGCAGTACTTC
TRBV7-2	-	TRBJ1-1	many	CASSLAFSGVSEAFF	TGTGCCAGCAGCTTAGCGTTTTCGGGGGTTAGTGAAGCTTTCTTT
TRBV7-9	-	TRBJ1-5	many	CASRSGNSNQPQHF	TGTGCCAGCAGGTCAGGGAATAGCAATCAGCCCCAGCATTTT
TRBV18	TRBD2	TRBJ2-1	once	CASSLGLDAHNEQFF	TGTGCCAGCTCATTGGGACTAGATGCGCACAATGAGCAGTTCTTC
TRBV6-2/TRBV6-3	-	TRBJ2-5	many	CASSYTGFGETQYF	TGTGCCAGCAGTTATACTGGGTTCGGAGAGACCCAGTACTTC
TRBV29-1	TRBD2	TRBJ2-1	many	CSVSSGRYRNEQFF	TGCAGCGTTTCCAGCGGGAGGTACAGGAATGAGCAGTTCTTC
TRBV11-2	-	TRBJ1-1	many	CASSFFQGGTEAFF	TGTGCCAGCAGCTTCTTCCAGGGTGGGACTGAAGCTTTCTTT
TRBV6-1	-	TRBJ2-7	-	CASRRHAEGRGGAYEQYF	TGTGCCAGCAGACGACACGCGGAGGGGCGGGGTGGAGCCTACGAGCAGTACTTC
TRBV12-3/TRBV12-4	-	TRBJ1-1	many	CASSLEGGRGTEAFF	TGTGCCAGCAGTTTAGAAGGGGGTAGGGGAACTGAAGCTTTCTTT
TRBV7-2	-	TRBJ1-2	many	CASSLVDYTF	TGTGCCAGCAGCTTGGTTGACTACACCTTC
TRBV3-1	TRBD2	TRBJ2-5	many	CASSHQGLDEWKTQYF	TGTGCCAGCAGCCATCAGGGACTAGACGAGTGGAAGACCCAGTACTTC
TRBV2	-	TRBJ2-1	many	CASSEALRGNEQFF	TGTGCCAGCAGTGAAGCGCTTAGAGGCAATGAGCAGTTCTTC
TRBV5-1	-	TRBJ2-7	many	CASSFPSAGDEQYF	TGCGCCAGCAGCTTTCCTTCGGCCGGGGACGAGCAGTACTTC
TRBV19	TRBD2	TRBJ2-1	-	CASMRVAGRHPYNEQFF	TGTGCCAGTATGCGAGTAGCGGGACGACACCCCTACAATGAGCAGTTCTTC
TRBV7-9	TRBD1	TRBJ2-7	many	CASSLGQGAYGSYEQYF	TGTGCCAGCAGCTTGGGACAGGGGGCTTATGGGTCCTACGAGCAGTACTTC
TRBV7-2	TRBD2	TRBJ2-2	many	CASSLLGGRRGELFF	TGTGCCAGCAGCTTACTAGGCGGGAGGAGAGGGGAGCTGTTTTTT
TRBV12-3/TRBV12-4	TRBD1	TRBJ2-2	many	CASSLVRGGTGGTGELFF	TGTGCCAGCAGTTTAGTTCGGGGCGGGACAGGGGGCACCGGGGAGCTGTTTTTT
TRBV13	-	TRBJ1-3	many	CASSLGVISGNTIYF	TGTGCCAGCAGCTTAGGGGTAATCTCTGGAAACACCATATATTTT
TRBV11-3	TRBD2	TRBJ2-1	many	CASSLAGGASYNEQFF	TGTGCCAGCAGCTTAGCCGGGGGGGCCTCCTACAATGAGCAGTTCTTC
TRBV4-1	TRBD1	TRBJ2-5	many	CASSQGSAGGQETQYF	TGCGCCAGCAGCCAAGGTTCTGCAGGGGGTCAAGAGACCCAGTACTTC
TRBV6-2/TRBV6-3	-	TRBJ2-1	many	CASSYRVNPRSNEQFF	TGTGCCAGCAGTTACAGGGTTAATCCTAGATCCAATGAGCAGTTCTTC
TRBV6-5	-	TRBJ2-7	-	CASSYLQGYEQYF	TGTGCCAGCAGCTACCTCCAGGGATACGAGCAGTACTTC